Listed below are T cell receptor beta chains from one sample, sequenced in a study of blood T cell repertoires in COVID-19. Only in-frame clones appear in the TCRdb table, and some are missing; sequencing was by immunoSEQ multiplex PCR. The sample includes roughly 100,000 clones, 75% to 90% of them seen just once. Sequencing was performed on peripheral blood. The origin of the receptors is a human donor in a cohort sampled during active COVID-19. Each CDR3 is given with its conserved first and last residue. A D gene is named only where the DNA matches it firmly. Clone size, where shown, is once, few, many, or a class for clones that have expanded.

TRBV5-1	TRBJ1-3	NA	TRBD1	TGCGCCAGCAGCCAGACAGGGAATGGAAACACCATATATTTT	CASSQTGNGNTIYF
TRBV5-1	TRBJ2-1	once	TRBD2	TGCGCCAGCAGCTACACTAGCGGGGGCCAGAACAATGAGCAGTTCTTC	CASSYTSGGQNNEQFF
TRBV5-3	TRBJ1-1	NA	NA	TGTGCCAGAAGCGGAGGCGTGAACACTGAAGCTTTCTTT	CARSGGVNTEAFF
TRBV6-5	TRBJ2-2	NA	NA	TGTGCCAGCAGTAGGCCTAACAGTAACACCGGGGAGCTGTTTTTT	CASSRPNSNTGELFF
TRBV14	TRBJ2-2	NA	NA	TGTGCCAGCAGCCGACAAACCGGGGAGCTGTTTTTT	CASSRQTGELFF
TRBV18	TRBJ2-3	once	NA	TGTGCCAGCTCACCATTGGCCCAAGATACGCAGTATTTT	CASSPLAQDTQYF
TRBV18	TRBJ1-2	NA	TRBD1	TGTGCCAGCTCACCGGAGGGGGCGTTGGGCTACACCTTC	CASSPEGALGYTF
TRBV11-3	TRBJ1-2	few	TRBD1	TGTGCCAGCAGCTCCCGGACAGGGGGGATCAACTATGGCTACACCTTC	CASSSRTGGINYGYTF
TRBV10-3	TRBJ2-3	NA	TRBD2	TGTGCCATCAAACCTAGCGGGAGCACAGATACGCAGTATTTT	CAIKPSGSTDTQYF
TRBV24-1	TRBJ2-6	NA	NA	TGTGCCACCGGGCACTCTGGGGCCAACGTCCTGACTTTC	CATGHSGANVLTF
TRBV18	TRBJ1-2	NA	NA	TGTGCCAGCTCACCGACAGGACGGGACGGGTACTACACCTTC	CASSPTGRDGYYTF
TRBV28	TRBJ1-5	few	NA	TGTGCCAGCAGTTTCCTTGGGAGGGAGTCTAGGCCCCAGCATTTT	CASSFLGRESRPQHF
TRBV5-4	TRBJ2-5	once	NA	TGTGCCAGCAGCACCGGAGGGCGGACCCAAGAGACCCAGTACTTC	CASSTGGRTQETQYF
TRBV25-1	TRBJ1-2	NA	NA	TGTGCCAGCAGTGAACTCGACAGGACGGAGGGCTACACCTTC	CASSELDRTEGYTF
TRBV28	TRBJ2-7	NA	TRBD2	TGTGCCAGTCGCTCCCCGGGTAGCGGGGGCCATTACGAGCAGTACTTC	CASRSPGSGGHYEQYF
TRBV27	TRBJ2-4	NA	TRBD1	TGTGCCAGCAGCTCCCTTGACAGGGCTGGCATTCAGTACTTC	CASSSLDRAGIQYF
TRBV12-3/TRBV12-4	TRBJ1-2	NA	NA	TGTGCCAGCACCTTAGGACAGACCTATGGCTACACCTTC	CASTLGQTYGYTF
TRBV28	TRBJ2-5	NA	TRBD1	TGTGCCAGCAGTTTAGGCCAGACAGGGAACCAAGAGACCCAGTACTTC	CASSLGQTGNQETQYF
TRBV4-3	TRBJ2-5	NA	TRBD2	TGCGCCAGCAGCCAAGATTGGGCTAGCGGGGGTTCGGAGACCCAGTACTTC	CASSQDWASGGSETQYF
TRBV7-9	TRBJ1-3	few	NA	TGTGCCAGCAGTCTAGACAGCTCTGGAAACACCATATATTTT	CASSLDSSGNTIYF
TRBV6-5	TRBJ1-2	few	TRBD1	TGTGCCACCTCGACAGGGGAAAACTATGGCTACACCTTC	CATSTGENYGYTF
TRBV28	TRBJ1-6	NA	TRBD1	TGTGCCAGCAGCCCGGCCAGGGGGGTTTCACCCCTCCACTTT	CASSPARGVSPLHF
TRBV30	TRBJ1-1	NA	NA	TGTGCCTGGAGTGTACACCCAGGGACAATGAACACTGAAGCTTTCTTT	CAWSVHPGTMNTEAFF
TRBV7-2	TRBJ2-1	NA	TRBD1	TGTGCCAGCAGCTTATCAGGGGGCGGACACAATGAGCAGTTCTTC	CASSLSGGGHNEQFF
TRBV5-5	TRBJ2-3	NA	NA	TGTGCCAGCAGCATGAACACCGCAGATACGCAGTATTTT	CASSMNTADTQYF
TRBV29-1	TRBJ2-5	once	NA	TGCAGCGTTCTTTGGTCGAGCGAGACCCAGTACTTC	CSVLWSSETQYF
TRBV28	TRBJ1-4	NA	NA	TGTGCCAGCAGCTCTACCCCTTTTAATGAAAAACTGTTTTTT	CASSSTPFNEKLFF
TRBV27	TRBJ1-6	NA	NA	TGTGCCAGCAGTTCATACAGGGCAAATTCACCCCTCCACTTT	CASSSYRANSPLHF
TRBV19	TRBJ1-1	NA	NA	TGTGCCAGTAGTAGCCCCAAACAGAAAACTAACACTGAAGCTTTCTTT	CASSSPKQKTNTEAFF
TRBV5-1	TRBJ2-7	NA	TRBD2	TGCGCCAGCAGCTTGGTAGCGGGGACCTACTACGAGCAGTACTTC	CASSLVAGTYYEQYF
TRBV7-9	TRBJ2-7	NA	NA	TGTGCCAGCAGCCCGTACGGGGGTTACGAGCAGTACTTC	CASSPYGGYEQYF
TRBV6-2/TRBV6-3	TRBJ1-1	NA	TRBD1	TGTGCCAGCAGTCGACTAGACCGGACAGGTAGCACTGAAGCTTTCTTT	CASSRLDRTGSTEAFF
TRBV19	TRBJ1-3	NA	NA	TGTGCCACCAGACCGGCGGGGAGCTCTGGAAACACCATATATTTT	CATRPAGSSGNTIYF
TRBV5-1	TRBJ1-4	few	TRBD1	TGCGCCAGCAGCCGGGACAGGGGAAACGAAAAACTGTTTTTT	CASSRDRGNEKLFF
TRBV6-2/TRBV6-3	TRBJ1-2	NA	NA	TGTGCCAGCAGTTACTCGGGCAGGAACCATGGCTACACCTTC	CASSYSGRNHGYTF
TRBV12-3/TRBV12-4	TRBJ1-6	NA	NA	TGTGCCAGCAGTTCCGGAGATTCACCCCTCCACTTT	CASSSGDSPLHF
TRBV30	TRBJ1-4	NA	NA	TGTGCCTGGAGCGGGCCAGGGCGGGAAAAACTGTTTTTT	CAWSGPGREKLFF
TRBV15	TRBJ1-4	NA	NA	TGTGCCACCAGCATCGGCAGGGGATTTACTAATGAAAAACTGTTTTTT	CATSIGRGFTNEKLFF
TRBV9	TRBJ2-7	NA	NA	TGTGCCAGCAGCGTAGGTGGGGGACAACTCACGAAATCCTACGAGCAGTACTTC	CASSVGGGQLTKSYEQYF
TRBV2	TRBJ2-7	few	NA	TGTGCCAGCGCCGTGAGCTACGAGCAGTACTTC	CASAVSYEQYF
TRBV21-1	TRBJ1-5	NA	NA	TGTGCCAGCAGCAAAGTGGGAGAGAATCAGCCCCAGCATTTT	CASSKVGENQPQHF
TRBV5-1	TRBJ2-2	NA	TRBD2	TGCGCCAGCAGCTTCGGACTAGCGGGGGGGCCAAGCACCGGGGAGCTGTTTTTT	CASSFGLAGGPSTGELFF
TRBV6-5	TRBJ2-5	NA	TRBD1	TGTGCCAGCAGAAGTACAGGGGGACAAGAGACCCAGTACTTC	CASRSTGGQETQYF
TRBV6-5	TRBJ1-1	NA	TRBD1	TGTGCCAGCAGTTACTTTAAGGGGGCGCGGACTGAAGCTTTCTTT	CASSYFKGARTEAFF
TRBV7-3	TRBJ1-1	NA	NA	TGTGCCAGCAGCGGTCGGTTCATGAACACTGAAGCTTTCTTT	CASSGRFMNTEAFF
TRBV7-2	TRBJ1-1	NA	NA	TGTGCCAGCAGCCTGTCGGAGGACACTGAAGCTTTCTTT	CASSLSEDTEAFF
TRBV4-3	TRBJ2-4	few	NA	TGCGCCAGCAGCCTTTACGGGAATGGCAAAAACATTCAGTACTTC	CASSLYGNGKNIQYF
TRBV7-6	TRBJ2-1	NA	TRBD2	TGTGCCAGCAGCTCGACTAGCGGGGGGGCAATGAATGAGCAGTTCTTC	CASSSTSGGAMNEQFF
TRBV3-1/TRBV3-2	TRBJ1-2	NA	NA	TGTGCCAGCAGCCACGTAGGGACACCTCTCGGCTACACCTTC	CASSHVGTPLGYTF
TRBV5-5	TRBJ1-1	NA	TRBD1	TGTGCCAGCAGCTACGGGGGACAGGGGGCTAGGAACACTGAAGCTTTCTTT	CASSYGGQGARNTEAFF
TRBV7-8	TRBJ2-7	NA	NA	TGTGCCAGCAGCTTAGGGCGACAGCGCCTTTACTCCTACGAGCAGTACTTC	CASSLGRQRLYSYEQYF
TRBV21-1	TRBJ1-6	NA	NA	TGTGCCAGCAGCCCCAAAGGGGGGACAGGGGCTGACTCCTATAATTCACCCCTCCACTTT	CASSPKGGTGADSYNSPLHF
TRBV5-4	TRBJ2-7	NA	TRBD1	TGTGCCAGCAGCTTGGGACAGGGGGTCTACGAGCAGTACTTC	CASSLGQGVYEQYF
TRBV7-3	TRBJ2-1	NA	TRBD1	TGTGCCAGCAGCTCCGGGACAGGGAGCTCCTACAATGAGCAGTTCTTC	CASSSGTGSSYNEQFF
TRBV7-6	TRBJ1-6	NA	TRBD1	TGTGCCAGCAGCTCCATGGGACAGGGGGCTGGATCACCCCTCCACTTT	CASSSMGQGAGSPLHF